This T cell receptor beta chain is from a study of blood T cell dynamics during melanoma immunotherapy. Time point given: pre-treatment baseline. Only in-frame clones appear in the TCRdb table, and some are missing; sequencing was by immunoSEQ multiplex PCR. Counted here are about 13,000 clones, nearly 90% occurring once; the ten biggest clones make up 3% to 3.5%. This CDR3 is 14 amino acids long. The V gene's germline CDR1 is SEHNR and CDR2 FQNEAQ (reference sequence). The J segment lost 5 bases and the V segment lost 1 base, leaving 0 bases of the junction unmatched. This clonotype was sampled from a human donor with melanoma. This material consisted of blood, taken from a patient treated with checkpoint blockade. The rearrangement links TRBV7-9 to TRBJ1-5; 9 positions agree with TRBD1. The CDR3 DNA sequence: TGTGCCAGCAGCTTAGGACAGGGGGATCAGCCCCAGCATTTT. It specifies CASSLGQGDQPQHF.